This TCR beta chain originates from a study of regulatory T cells in long-lasting Graves disease. Study outcomes and limitations: Sample size was small, which may have lowered accuracy.

Arm-PCR of CDR3 regions with iRepertoire HTBI primers generated TCR beta libraries. Original methodology: From all samples, identification returned 14 TRBJ and under 75 TRBV segments. From the multiplex PCR reads, TCRdb called clonotypes with MiXCR, one entry per CDR3 protein. What appears here as the V and J calls and clone size reflects TCRdb's work, not the paper's. The sample includes approximately 380,000 distinct CDR3 sequences, less than 25% seen only once; the top ten take less than 25%. Stated time point: persistent/refractory GD, antithyroid drugs over 5 years with positive TRAb. PBMC-extracted RNA yielded the TCR library. The patients were drawn from one endocrinology department in Xi'an, China. Points on this clonotype: No antigen is known for it.

The CDR3 totals 13 residues. Between the trimmed V and J ends, which lost 4 bases and 8 bases, there was a span of 12 bases. Germline V lookup: CDR1 KGHSH, CDR2 LQKENI. This sequence was found in a female donor with Graves disease. The rearrangement links TRBV18 to TRBJ2-1, with a possible D match to TRBD2 (6 bases). This material consisted of peripheral blood mononuclear cells (PBMCs), taken when the disease was refractory, from a patient treated with antithyroid drugs. CDR3 sequence (DNA): TGTGCCAGCTCACTCCTCGGGAGTGATGAGCAGTTCTTC. Translated: CASSLLGSDEQFF.